The clone carrying this T cell receptor (beta chain) came up many times. Its target is unknown. This record comes from a study of T-cell reconstitution after alpha-beta-depleted transplantation in children. Regarding the study as a whole: There were some patients whose high TCRbeta diversity at day 60 came from surviving recipient T cells and thymic progenitors. From newly produced T cells came most of the T-cell counts and diversity one year after transplant. Several hundred graft clones that had expanded were reportedly the source of alpha-beta T cells about two months after transplant.

V was shortened by 4 bases and J by 5 bases, with 11 bases between the two germline ends. Germline V gene lookup returns CDR1 SQVTM and CDR2 ANQGSEA. This CDR3 contains 12 residues. For TCRbeta, the library was prepared with unique molecular identifiers. TCRdb re-analysed the PCR reads in MiXCR, keeping a single row per CDR3 protein. The table shows hundreds of thousands of distinct CDR3 sequences, with around 15% occurring only once. V is TRBV29-1 and J is TRBJ2-5; perhaps TRBD2 as D (5 bases). This TCR was sampled from a boy less than two years old who had a stem cell transplant for Wiskott-Aldrich syndrome, so the T cells may come from the graft donor. This sample comprised PBMCs, mostly from graft donor cells, obtained 360 days after TCRalphabeta/CD19-depleted stem cell transplant. CDR3 amino acids: CSVASGEETQYF. For the CDR3, the DNA is TGCAGCGTTGCCTCCGGGGAGGAGACCCAGTACTTC. Together with reference TRBV29-1 and TRBJ2-5, the CDR3 gives the full variable domain: SAVISQKPSRDICQRGTSLTIQCQVDSQVTMMFWYRQQPGQSLTLIATANQGSEATYESGFVIDKFPISRPNLTFSTLTVSNMSPEDSSIYLCSVASGEETQYFGPGTRLLVL.